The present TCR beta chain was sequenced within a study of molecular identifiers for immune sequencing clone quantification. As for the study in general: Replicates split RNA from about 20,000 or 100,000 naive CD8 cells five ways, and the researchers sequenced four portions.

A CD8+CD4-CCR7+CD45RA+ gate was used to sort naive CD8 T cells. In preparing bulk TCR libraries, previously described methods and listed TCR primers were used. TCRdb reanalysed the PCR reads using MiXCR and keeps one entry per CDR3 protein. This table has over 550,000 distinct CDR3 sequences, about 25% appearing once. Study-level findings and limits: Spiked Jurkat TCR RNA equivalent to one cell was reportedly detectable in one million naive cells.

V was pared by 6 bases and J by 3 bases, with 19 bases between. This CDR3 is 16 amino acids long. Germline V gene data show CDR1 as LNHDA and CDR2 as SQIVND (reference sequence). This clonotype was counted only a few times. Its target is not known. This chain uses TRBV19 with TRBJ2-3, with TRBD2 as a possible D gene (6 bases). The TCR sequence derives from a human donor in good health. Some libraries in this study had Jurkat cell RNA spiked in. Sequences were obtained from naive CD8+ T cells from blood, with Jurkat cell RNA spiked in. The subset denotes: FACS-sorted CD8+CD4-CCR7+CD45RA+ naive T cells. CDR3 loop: CASRRDGPTQTDTQYF. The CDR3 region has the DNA TGTGCCAGTAGGCGGGACGGTCCTACTCAAACAGATACGCAGTATTTT.